This T cell receptor (beta chain) originates from a study of tumor-infiltrating lymphocytes in primary liver carcinoma. The wider study: Measuring roughly 4 to 10 cm across, the tumors were staged as T1-T3 N0M0.

Co-extracted RNA and DNA came from approximately 20-30 mg of unsorted bulk tissue. On this clonotype itself: The germline gene is not matched at one end of the junction; a read error may be the cause.

This CDR3 contains 13 residues. CDR1 is SQVTM, CDR2 ANQGSEA, per germline. With a constant-region primer, TCR beta cDNA was made from approximately 510 ng of total RNA. What produced the TCR beta libraries was three nested multiplex PCR rounds using slightly modified ARM-PCR. Primers for the first two PCR rounds were TRBV1-TRBV30 forward primers and a C-beta reverse primer (roughly 10 cycles per round). Each CDR3 protein gets one entry after TCRdb re-called the multiplex PCR reads with MiXCR. The table has about 74,000 distinct CDR3 sequences, about 72% seen once. The TCR originated in a man aged 40-55 years with primary liver carcinoma and hepatitis B virus infection. Sequencing was done on a sample of liver tumor tissue from sampling region 4. Subset indicated: tumor region T4, right-lateral pole. This chain links TRBV29-1 with TRBJ1-2, with D hard to call. The CDR3 is CSVVPTQNYGYTF. CDR3 in DNA: TGCAGCGTCGTTCCGACCCAAAACTATGGTTACACCTTC.